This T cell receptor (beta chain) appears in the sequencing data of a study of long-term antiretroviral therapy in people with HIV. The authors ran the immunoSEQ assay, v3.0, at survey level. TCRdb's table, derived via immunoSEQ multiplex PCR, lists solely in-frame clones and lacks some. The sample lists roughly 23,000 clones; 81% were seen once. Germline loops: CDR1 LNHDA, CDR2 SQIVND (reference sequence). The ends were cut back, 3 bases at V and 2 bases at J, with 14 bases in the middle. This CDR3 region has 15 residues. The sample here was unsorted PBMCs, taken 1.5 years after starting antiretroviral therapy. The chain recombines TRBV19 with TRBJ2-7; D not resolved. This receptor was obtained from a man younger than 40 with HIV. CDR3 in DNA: TGTGCCAGTAGTATTCCCCGCGCGAGTCCCTACGAGCAGTACTTC. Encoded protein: CASSIPRASPYEQYF.